This T cell receptor (beta chain) is drawn from a study of CD8 T cells in ankylosing spondylitis. Points from the study as a whole: The authors found the disease-linked clones to be CD8+ and relatively rare in peripheral blood.

This clonotype was seen at least ten times. The antigen is undetermined. Per the germline V gene, CDR1 is SGHRS and CDR2 is YFSETQ. This CDR3 spans 17 amino acids. Deletions cut 0 bases from V and 2 bases from J, with 18 bases between. Scientists made TCR beta libraries using quantitative 5'-RACE with molecular barcodes. TCRdb ran MiXCR on the 5' RACE reads and lists one entry per CDR3 protein. The sample includes around 220,000 distinct CDR3 sequences, about 10% of them seen just once. Sequenced sample: blood, either unsorted or a sorted T cell fraction (not recorded which). This clonotype was sampled from a male donor with ankylosing spondylitis or in good health (not recorded which). The chain has TRBV5-1 and TRBJ2-7; D not resolved. CDR3 amino acids: CASSLVKGGRTTYEQYF. In DNA form, the CDR3 reads TGCGCCAGCAGCTTGGTTAAGGGCGGCCGTACCACCTACGAGCAGTACTTC.